The TCR beta chain described here comes from a study of T cell responses to AZD1222 COVID-19 vaccine. Points on this clone: Its antigen is undetermined.

The repertoire was sequenced with immunoSEQ multiplex PCR; TCRdb's copy has only in-frame clones and lacks some. The table shows around 69,000 clones, with roughly 84% occurring only once. Regarding the study as a whole: Donors in the cohort were predominantly white British and more often female, and clonal diversity was possibly underestimated.

J was trimmed by 4 bases and V by 3 bases; bases with no gene match: 6. Germline lookup yields CDR1 MRHNA and CDR2 SNTAGT. The CDR3 spans 15 residues. The starting material was peripheral blood, obtained on day 0 of AZD1222 vaccination. The TCR originated in an adult in good health. The chain is built from TRBV6-4 and TRBJ1-2, with 9 bases aligning to TRBD1. The CDR3 coding sequence is TGTGCCAGCAGTGAAAACAGGGGGCTCGGCTATGGCTACACCTTC. Its protein product is CASSENRGLGYGYTF.